This TCR beta chain was obtained from a study of CD8+ T cells in alopecia areata. Concerning this clone: Its specificity is unknown.

The authors extracted RNA and reverse transcribed it into cDNA as the sequencing template. This table comes from immunoSEQ multiplex PCR, and its TCRdb copy is limited to in-frame clones, with some not included. The sample has tens of thousands of clones; roughly 57% are singletons. The CDR3 runs 12 residues. Germline V CDR1 and CDR2: SGHTA, FQGNSA. Deletions cut 3 bases from V and 3 bases from J, with 3 bases between. Whole-study results and caveats: Affected scalp, especially in alopecia totalis/universalis, had a higher clonality than normal scalp did. With patients, TCR sharing proved less clear than in mice, a difference possibly related to HLA.

From alopecia areata patients, lesional scalp punch biopsies and peripheral blood were collected. Sample: CD8+ T cells sorted from blood, taken at week 0. The clonotype originates from a human donor with alopecia areata. The genes are TRBV7-2 and TRBJ2-1; D uncertain. CDR3 region: CASSFGYNEQFF. The DNA of the CDR3 is TGTGCCAGCAGCTTCGGCTACAATGAGCAGTTCTTC.